This T cell receptor (beta chain) is from a study of cytomegalovirus exposure and HLA in healthy donors. V was cut by 4 bases and J by 3 bases, with 15 bases left in between. The CDR3 length is 15 residues. From germline, CDR1 is SGDLS and CDR2 YYNGEE. The primer mix had 60 Vbeta and 13 Jbeta primers. Measured with immunoSEQ multiplex PCR; TCRdb has only the in-frame clones, and not every one. The table lists about 76,000 clones, roughly 76% of them singletons. The chain employs TRBV9 and TRBJ2-3, with a weak D call TRBD2 (5 bases). The sequencing sample was made of PBMCs. The receptor's source is a male donor in good health and CMV-seropositive. The CDR3 loop reads CASSTLPLVTDTQYF. The CDR3 region has the DNA TGTGCCAGCAGCACCCTCCCACTAGTAACAGATACGCAGTATTTT.